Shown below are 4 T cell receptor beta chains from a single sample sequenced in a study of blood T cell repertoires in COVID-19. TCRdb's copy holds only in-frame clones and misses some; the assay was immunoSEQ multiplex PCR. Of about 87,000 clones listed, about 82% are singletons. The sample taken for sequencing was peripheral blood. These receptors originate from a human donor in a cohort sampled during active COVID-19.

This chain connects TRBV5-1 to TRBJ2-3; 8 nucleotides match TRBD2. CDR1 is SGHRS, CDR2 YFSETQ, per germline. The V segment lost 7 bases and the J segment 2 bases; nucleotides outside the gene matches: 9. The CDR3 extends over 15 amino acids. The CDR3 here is CASRQSRGATDTQYF. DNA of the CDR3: TGCGCCAGCCGACAATCGCGGGGGGCCACAGATACGCAGTATTTT.

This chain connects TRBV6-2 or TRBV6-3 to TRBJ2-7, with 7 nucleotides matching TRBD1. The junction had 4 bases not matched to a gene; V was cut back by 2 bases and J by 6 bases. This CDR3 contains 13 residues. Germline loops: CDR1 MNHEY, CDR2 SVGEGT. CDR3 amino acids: CASSYRGPGEQYF. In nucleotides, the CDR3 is TGTGCCAGCAGTTACAGGGGGCCCGGCGAGCAGTACTTC.

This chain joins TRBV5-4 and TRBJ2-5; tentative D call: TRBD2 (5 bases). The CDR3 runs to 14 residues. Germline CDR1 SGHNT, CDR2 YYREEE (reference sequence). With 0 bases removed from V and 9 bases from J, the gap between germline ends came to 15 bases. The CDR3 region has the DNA TGTGCCAGCAGCTTGGCCCCTTTGGCGGGCGCCCAGTACTTC. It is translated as CASSLAPLAGAQYF.

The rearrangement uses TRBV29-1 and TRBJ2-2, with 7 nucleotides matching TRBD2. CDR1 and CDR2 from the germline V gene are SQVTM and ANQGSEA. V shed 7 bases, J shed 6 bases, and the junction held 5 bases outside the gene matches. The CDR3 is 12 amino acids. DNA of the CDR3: TGCAGCGGGCAGGGAGGGGCCGGGGAGCTGTTTTTT. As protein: CSGQGGAGELFF.